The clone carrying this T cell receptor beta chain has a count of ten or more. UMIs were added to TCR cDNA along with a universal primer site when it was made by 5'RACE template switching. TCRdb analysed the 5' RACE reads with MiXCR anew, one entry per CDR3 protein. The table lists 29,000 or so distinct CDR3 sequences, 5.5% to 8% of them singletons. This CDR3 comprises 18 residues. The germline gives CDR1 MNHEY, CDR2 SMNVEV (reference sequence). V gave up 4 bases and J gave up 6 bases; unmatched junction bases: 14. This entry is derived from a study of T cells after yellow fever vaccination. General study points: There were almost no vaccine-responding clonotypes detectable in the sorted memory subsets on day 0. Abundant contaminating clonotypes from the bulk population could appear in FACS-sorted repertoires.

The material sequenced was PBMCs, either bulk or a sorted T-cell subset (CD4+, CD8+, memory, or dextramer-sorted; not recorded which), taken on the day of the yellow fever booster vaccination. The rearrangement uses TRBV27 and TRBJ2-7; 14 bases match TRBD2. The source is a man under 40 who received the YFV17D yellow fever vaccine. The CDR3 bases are TGTGCCAGCAGTTACAACCTTCCGGGACTAGCGGGAGTCGGCGAGCAGTACTTC. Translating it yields CASSYNLPGLAGVGEQYF.